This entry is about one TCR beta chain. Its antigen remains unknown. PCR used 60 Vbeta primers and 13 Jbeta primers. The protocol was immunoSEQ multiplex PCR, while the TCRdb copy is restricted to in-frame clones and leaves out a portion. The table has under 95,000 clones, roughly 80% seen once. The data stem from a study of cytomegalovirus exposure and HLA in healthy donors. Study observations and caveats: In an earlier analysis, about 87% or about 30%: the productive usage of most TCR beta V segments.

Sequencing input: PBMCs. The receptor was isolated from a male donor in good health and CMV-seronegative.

CDR3 nucleotides: TGTGCCAGCAGCTTAGTAGGTCAGGGTAAAAATTTAGTGTACGAGCAGTACTTC. As protein: CASSLVGQGKNLVYEQYF. This chain uses TRBV5-4 with TRBJ2-7; TRBD1 is a possible D gene (5 bases). This CDR3 spans 18 amino acids. Germline loops: CDR1 SGHNT, CDR2 YYREEE (reference sequence). The V end lost 2 bases, the J end lost 4 bases, and 25 bases lay between the germline ends.